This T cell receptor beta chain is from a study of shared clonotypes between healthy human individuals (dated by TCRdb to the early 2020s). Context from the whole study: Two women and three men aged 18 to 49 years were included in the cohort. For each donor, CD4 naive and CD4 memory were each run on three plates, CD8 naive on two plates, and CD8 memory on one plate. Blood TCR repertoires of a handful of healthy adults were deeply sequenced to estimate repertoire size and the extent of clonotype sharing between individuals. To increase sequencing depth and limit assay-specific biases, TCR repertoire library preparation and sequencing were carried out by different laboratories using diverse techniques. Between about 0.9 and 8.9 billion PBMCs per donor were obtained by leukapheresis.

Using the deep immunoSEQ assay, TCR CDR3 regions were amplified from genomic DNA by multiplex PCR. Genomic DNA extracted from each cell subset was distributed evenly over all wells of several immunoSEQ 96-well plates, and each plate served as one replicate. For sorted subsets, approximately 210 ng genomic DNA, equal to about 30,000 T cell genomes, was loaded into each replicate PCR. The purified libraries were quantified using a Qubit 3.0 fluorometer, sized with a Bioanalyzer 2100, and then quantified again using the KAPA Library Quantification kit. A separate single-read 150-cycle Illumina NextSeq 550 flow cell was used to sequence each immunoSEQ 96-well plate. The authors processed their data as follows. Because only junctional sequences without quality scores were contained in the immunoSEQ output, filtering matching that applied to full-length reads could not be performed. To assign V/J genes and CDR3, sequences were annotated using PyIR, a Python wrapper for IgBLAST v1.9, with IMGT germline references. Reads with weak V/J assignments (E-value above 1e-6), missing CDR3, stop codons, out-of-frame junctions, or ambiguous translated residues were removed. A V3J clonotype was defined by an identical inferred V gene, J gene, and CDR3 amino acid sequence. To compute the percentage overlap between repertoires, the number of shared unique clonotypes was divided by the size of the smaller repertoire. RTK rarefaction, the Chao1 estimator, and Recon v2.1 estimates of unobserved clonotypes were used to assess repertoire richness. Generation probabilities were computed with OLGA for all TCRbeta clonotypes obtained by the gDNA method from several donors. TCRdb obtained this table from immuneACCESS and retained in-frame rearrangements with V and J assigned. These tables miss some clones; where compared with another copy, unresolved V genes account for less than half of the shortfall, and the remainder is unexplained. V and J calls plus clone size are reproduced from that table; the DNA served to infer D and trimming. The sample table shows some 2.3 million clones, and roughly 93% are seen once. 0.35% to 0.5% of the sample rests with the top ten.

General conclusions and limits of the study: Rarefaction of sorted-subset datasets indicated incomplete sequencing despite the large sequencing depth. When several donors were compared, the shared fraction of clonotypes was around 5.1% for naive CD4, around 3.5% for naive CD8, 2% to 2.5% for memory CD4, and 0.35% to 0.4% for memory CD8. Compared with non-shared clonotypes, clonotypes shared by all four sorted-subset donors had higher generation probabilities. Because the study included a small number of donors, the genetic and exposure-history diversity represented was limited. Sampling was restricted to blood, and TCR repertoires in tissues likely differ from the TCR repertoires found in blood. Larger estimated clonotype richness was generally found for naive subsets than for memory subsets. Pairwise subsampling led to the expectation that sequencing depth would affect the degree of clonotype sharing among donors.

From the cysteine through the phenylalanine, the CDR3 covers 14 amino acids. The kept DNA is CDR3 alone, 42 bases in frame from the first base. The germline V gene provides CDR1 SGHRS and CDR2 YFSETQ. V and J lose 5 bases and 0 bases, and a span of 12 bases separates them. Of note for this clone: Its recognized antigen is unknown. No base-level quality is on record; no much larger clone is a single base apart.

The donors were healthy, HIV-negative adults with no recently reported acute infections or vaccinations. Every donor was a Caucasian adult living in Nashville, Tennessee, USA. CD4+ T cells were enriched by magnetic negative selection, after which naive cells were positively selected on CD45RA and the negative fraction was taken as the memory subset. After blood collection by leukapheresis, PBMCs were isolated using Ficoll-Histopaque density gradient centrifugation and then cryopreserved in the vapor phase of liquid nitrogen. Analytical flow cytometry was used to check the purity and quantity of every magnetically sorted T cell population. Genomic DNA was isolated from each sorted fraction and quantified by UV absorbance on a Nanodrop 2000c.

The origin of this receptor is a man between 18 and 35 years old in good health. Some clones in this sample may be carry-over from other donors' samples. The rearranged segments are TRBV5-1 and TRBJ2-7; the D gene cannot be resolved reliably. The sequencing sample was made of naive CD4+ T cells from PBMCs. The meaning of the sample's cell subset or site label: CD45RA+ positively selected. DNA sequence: TGCGCCAGCAGAATATCGCCGGCCTCCTACGAGCAGTACTTC. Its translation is CASRISPASYEQYF.